This paragraph reports one T cell receptor beta chain. No antigen is known for it. Patients selected for sequencing had displayed CD8+CD57+ cell expansion by flow cytometry. Every patient was diagnosed with severe acquired aplastic anemia. The data were taken from a study of CD8+CD57+ T cells in acquired aplastic anemia. Notes on the study in general: Some 30 shared CD8+ CDR3s appeared highly expressed within patients' immunodominant clones. Levels of CD8+ Simpson's diversity were not significantly distinct in patients versus controls.

The study profiled TCR beta VDJ and CDR3 using genomic DNA as template. TCRdb fed the reads into MiXCR, producing one record per CDR3 protein. The table has around 220,000 distinct CDR3 sequences, under 55% seen once. The TCR sequence derives from a human donor with aplastic anemia. Material for sequencing was sorted CD4+, CD8+, or CD8+CD57+ T cells (not recorded which) from PBMCs.

The CDR3 protein is CASSVDGRGDEQYF. Here the CDR3 DNA reads TGTGCCAGCAGCGTAGACGGCAGGGGCGACGAGCAGTACTTC. The V gene is TRBV9, the J gene TRBJ2-7; TRBD1 is a possible D gene (6 bases). Trimming removed 0 bases at V and 5 bases at J, with 12 bases between. This CDR3 region has 14 residues. The V gene's germline CDR1 is SGDLS and CDR2 YYNGEE. Full variable domain (remainder filled in from reference TRBV9 and TRBJ2-7): DSGVTQTPKHLITATGQRVTLRCSPRSGDLSVYWYQQSLDQGLQFLIQYYNGEERAKGNILERFSAQQFPDLHSELNLSSLELGDSALYFCASSVDGRGDEQYFGPGTRLTVT.